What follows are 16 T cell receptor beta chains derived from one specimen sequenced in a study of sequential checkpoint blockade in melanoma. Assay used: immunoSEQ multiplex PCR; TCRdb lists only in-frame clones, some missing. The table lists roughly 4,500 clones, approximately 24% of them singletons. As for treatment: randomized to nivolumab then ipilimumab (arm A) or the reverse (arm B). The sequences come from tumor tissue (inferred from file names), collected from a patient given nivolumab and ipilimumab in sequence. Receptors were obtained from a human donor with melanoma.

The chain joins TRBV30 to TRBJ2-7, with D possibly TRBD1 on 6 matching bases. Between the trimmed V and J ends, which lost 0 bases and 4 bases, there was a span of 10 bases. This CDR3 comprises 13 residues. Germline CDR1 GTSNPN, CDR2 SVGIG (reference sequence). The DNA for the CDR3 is TGTGCCTGGAGTGTTTGGACAGCATACGAGCAGTACTTC. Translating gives CAWSVWTAYEQYF.

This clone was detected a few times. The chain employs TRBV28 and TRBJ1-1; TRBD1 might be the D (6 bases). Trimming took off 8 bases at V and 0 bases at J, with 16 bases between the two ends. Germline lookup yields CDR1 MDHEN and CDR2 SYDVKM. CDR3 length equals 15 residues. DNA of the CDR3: TGTGCCAGCGTAGGAGGGGGGGGCATGAACACTGAAGCTTTCTTT. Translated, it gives CASVGGGGMNTEAFF.

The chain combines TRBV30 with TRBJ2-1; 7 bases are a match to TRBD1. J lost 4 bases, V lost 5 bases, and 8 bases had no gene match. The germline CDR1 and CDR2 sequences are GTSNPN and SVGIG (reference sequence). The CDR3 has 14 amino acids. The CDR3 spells CAWDGQEFYNEQFF. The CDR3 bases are TGTGCCTGGGATGGACAGGAATTTTACAATGAGCAGTTCTTC.

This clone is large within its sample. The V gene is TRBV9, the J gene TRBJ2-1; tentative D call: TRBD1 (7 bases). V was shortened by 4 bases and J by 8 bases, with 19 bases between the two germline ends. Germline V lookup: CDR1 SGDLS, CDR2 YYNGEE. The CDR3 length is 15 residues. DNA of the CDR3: TGTGCCAGCAGCCCCCGGAGGGGGCATAGGGATGAGCAGTTCTTC. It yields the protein CASSPRRGHRDEQFF.

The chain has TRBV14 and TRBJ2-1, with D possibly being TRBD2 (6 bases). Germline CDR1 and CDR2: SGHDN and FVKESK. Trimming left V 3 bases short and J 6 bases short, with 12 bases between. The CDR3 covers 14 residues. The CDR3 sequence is CASSQRLVGNEQFF. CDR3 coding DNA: TGTGCCAGCAGCCAGCGACTAGTTGGCAATGAGCAGTTCTTC.

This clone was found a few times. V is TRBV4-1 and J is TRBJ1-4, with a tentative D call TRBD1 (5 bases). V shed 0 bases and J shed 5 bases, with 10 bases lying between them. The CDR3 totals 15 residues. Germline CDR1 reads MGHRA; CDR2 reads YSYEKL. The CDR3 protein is CASSQDGGVNEKLFF. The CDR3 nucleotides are TGCGCCAGCAGCCAAGATGGGGGGGTGAATGAAAAACTGTTTTTT.

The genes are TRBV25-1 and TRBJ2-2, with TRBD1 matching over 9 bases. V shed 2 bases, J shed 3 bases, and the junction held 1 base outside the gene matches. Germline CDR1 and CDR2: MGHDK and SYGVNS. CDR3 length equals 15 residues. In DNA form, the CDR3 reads TGTGCCAGCAGTGAAGGGGACAGGGACACCGGGGAGCTGTTTTTT. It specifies CASSEGDRDTGELFF.

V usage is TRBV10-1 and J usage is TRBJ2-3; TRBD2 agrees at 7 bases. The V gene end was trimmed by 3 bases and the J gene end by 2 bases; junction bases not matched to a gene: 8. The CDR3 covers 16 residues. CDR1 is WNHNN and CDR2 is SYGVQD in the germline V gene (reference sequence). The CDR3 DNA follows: TGCGCCAGCAGTGAAGCGCTAGCGGCACCCACAGATACGCAGTATTTT. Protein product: CASSEALAAPTDTQYF.

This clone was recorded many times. The CDR3 region is CASSVVTSAEQFF. The CDR3 DNA reads as TGTGCCAGCAGCGTAGTTACTAGCGCTGAGCAGTTCTTC. This chain joins TRBV9 and TRBJ2-1; 7 bases line up with TRBD2. V shed 0 bases, J shed 9 bases, and the junction held 3 bases outside the gene matches. The CDR3 length is 13 residues. Germline CDR1 SGDLS, CDR2 YYNGEE.

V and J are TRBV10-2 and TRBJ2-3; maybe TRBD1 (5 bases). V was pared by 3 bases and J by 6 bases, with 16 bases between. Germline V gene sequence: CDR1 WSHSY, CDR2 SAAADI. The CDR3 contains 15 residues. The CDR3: CASSDSAGLPDTQYF. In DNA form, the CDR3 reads TGCGCCAGCAGTGATTCTGCAGGGCTTCCCGATACGCAGTATTTT.

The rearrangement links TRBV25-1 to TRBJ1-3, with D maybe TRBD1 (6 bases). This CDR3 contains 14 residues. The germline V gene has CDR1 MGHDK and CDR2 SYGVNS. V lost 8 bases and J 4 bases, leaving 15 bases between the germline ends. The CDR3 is CASQPAGVGNTIYF. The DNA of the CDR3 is TGTGCCAGCCAGCCGGCAGGGGTGGGAAACACCATATATTTT.

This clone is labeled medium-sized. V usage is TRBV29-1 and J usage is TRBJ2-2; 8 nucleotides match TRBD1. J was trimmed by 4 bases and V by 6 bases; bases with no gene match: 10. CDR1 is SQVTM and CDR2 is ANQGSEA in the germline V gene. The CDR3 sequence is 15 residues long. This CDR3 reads CSVEGTGSATGELFF. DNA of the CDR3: TGCAGCGTCGAGGGGACAGGAAGTGCCACCGGGGAGCTGTTTTTT.

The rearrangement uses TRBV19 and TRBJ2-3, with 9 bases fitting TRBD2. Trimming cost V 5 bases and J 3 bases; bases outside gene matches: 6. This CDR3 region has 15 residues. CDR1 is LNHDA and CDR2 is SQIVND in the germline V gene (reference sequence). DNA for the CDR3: TGTGCCAGTAGTGGTTTAGCGGGGGTGACAGATACGCAGTATTTT. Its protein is CASSGLAGVTDTQYF.

CDR3 sequence reads: CASSLASTGYGNEQFF. The DNA of the CDR3 is TGCGCCAGCAGCTTGGCCTCGACCGGCTACGGCAATGAGCAGTTCTTC. The chain recombines TRBV5-1 with TRBJ2-1; D remains ambiguous. Looked up from germline, CDR1 is SGHRS and CDR2 is YFSETQ. This CDR3 has 16 residues. V lost 0 bases and J 6 bases, leaving 16 bases between the germline ends. The whole variable domain, filled in from reference TRBV5-1 and TRBJ2-1, reads KAGVTQTPRYLIKTRGQQVTLSCSPISGHRSVSWYQQTPGQGLQFLFEYFSETQRNKGNFPGRFSGRQFSNSRSEMNVSTLELGDSALYLCASSLASTGYGNEQFFGPGTRLTVL.

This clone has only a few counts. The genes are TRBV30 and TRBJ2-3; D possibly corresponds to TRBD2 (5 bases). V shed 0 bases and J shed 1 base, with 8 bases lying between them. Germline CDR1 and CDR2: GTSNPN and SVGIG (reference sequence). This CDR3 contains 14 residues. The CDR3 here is CAWSVNGGTDTQYF. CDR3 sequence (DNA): TGTGCCTGGAGTGTAAACGGGGGCACAGATACGCAGTATTTT.

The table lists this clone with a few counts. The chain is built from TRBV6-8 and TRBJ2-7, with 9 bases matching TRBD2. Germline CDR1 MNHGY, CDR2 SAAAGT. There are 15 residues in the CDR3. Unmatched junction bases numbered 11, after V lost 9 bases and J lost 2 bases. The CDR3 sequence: CASRGLAGPAYEQYF. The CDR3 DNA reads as TGTGCCAGTCGGGGGCTAGCGGGGCCCGCCTACGAGCAGTACTTC.